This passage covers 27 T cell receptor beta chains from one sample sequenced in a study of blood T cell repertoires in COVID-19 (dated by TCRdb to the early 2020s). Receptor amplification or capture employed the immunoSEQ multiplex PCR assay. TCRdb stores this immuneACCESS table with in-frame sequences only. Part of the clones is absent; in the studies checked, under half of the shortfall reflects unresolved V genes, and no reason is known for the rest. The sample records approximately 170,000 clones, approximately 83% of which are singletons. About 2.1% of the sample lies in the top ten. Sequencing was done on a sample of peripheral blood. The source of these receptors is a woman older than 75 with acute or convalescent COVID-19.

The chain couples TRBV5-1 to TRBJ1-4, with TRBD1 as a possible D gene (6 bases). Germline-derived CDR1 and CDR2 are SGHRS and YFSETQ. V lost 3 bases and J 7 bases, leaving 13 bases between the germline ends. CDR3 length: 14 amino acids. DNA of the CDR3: TGCGCCAGCAGCTCCGGGACATCGACTGAAAAACTGTTTTTT. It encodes CASSSGTSTEKLFF.

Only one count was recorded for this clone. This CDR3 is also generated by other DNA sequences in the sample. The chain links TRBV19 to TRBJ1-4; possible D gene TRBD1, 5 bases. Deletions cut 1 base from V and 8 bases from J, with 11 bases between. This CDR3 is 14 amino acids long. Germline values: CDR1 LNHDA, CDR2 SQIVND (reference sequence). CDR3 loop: CASSIGRGGEKLFF. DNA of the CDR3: TGTGCCAGTAGTATAGGTAGGGGAGGCGAAAAACTGTTTTTT.

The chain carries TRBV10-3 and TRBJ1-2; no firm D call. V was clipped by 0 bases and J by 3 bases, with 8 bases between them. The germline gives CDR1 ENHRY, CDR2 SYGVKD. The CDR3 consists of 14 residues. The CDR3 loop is CAISESPIDYGYTF. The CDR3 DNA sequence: TGTGCCATCAGTGAGTCACCCATAGACTATGGCTACACCTTC.

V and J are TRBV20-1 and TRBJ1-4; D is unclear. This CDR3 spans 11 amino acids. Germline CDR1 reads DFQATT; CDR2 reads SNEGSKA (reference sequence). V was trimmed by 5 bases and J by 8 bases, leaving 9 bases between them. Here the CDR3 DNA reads TGCAGTGCTTACAGTGGGGAAAAACTGTTTTTT. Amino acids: CSAYSGEKLFF.

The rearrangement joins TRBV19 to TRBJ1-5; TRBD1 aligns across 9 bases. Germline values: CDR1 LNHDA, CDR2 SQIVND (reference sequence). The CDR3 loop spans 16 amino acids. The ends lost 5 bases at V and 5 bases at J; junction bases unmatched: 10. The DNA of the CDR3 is TGTGCCAGTAGTGTTGGGACAGGGAATATCCATCAGCCCCAGCATTTT. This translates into CASSVGTGNIHQPQHF.

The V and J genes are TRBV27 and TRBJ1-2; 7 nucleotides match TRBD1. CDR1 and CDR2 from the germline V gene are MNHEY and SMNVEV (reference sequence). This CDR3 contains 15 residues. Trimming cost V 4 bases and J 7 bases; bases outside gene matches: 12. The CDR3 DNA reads TGTGCCAGCAGTTCAATTATCCAGGGGGTCGGTGGCTACACCTTC. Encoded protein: CASSSIIQGVGGYTF.

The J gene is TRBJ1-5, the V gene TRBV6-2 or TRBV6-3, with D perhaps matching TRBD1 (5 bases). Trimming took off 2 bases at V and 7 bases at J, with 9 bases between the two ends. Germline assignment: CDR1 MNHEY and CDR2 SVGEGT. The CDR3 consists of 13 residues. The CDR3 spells CASSYQGLQPQHF. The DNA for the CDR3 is TGTGCCAGCAGTTACCAGGGTCTACAGCCCCAGCATTTT.

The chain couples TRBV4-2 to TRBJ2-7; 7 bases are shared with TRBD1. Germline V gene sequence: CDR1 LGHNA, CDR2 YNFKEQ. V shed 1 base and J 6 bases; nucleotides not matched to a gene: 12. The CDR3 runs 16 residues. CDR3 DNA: TGTGCCAGCAGCCAAGCGGCTAAGGGGGCGAATTCCGAGCAGTACTTC. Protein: CASSQAAKGANSEQYF.

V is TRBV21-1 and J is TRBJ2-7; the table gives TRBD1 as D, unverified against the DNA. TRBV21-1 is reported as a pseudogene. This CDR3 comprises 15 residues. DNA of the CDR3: TGTGCCAGCAGCAAAGCTGGGACACCCATCTACGAGCAGTACTTC. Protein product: CASSKAGTPIYEQYF.

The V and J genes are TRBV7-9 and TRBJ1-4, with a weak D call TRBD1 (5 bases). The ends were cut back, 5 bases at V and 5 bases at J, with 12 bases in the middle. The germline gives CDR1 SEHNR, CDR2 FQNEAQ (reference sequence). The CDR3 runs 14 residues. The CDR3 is CASSMAGGNEKLFF. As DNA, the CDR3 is TGTGCCAGCAGCATGGCCGGGGGAAATGAAAAACTGTTTTTT.

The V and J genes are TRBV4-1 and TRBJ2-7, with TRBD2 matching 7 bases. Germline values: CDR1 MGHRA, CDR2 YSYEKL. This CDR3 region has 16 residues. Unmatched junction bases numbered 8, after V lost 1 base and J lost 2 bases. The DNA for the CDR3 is TGCGCCAGCAGCCAAGTGTCTAGCGGATGGGCCTACGAGCAGTACTTC. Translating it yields CASSQVSSGWAYEQYF.

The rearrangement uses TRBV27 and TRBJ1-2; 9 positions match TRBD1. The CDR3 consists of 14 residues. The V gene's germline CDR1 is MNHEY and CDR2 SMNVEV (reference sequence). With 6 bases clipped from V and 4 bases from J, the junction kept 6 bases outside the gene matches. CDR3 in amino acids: CASRGTGRSYGYTF. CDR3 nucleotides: TGTGCCAGCAGAGGGACAGGGCGATCCTATGGCTACACCTTC.

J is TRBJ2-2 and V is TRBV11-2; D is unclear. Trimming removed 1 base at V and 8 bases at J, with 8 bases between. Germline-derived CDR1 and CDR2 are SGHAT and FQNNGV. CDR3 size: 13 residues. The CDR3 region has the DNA TGTGCCAGCAGCTTAGGACTCGGGGGGGAGCTGTTTTTT. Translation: CASSLGLGGELFF.

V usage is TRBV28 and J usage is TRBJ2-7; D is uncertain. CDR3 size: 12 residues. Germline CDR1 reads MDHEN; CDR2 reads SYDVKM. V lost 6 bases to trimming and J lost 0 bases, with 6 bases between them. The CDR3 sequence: CASSLPSYEQYF. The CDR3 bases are TGTGCCAGCAGCCTCCCCTCCTACGAGCAGTACTTC.

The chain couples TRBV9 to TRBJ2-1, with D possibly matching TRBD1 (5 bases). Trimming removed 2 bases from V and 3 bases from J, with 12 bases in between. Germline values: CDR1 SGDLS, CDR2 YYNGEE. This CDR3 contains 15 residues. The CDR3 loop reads CASSVTTGSYNEQFF. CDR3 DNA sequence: TGTGCCAGCAGCGTTACTACAGGAAGCTACAATGAGCAGTTCTTC.

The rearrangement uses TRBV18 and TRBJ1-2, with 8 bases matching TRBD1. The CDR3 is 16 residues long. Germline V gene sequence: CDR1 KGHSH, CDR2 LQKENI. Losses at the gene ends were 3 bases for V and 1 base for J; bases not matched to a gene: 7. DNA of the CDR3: TGTGCCAGCTCACCTAGGACAGGGCGGGATAACTATGGCTACACCTTC. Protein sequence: CASSPRTGRDNYGYTF.

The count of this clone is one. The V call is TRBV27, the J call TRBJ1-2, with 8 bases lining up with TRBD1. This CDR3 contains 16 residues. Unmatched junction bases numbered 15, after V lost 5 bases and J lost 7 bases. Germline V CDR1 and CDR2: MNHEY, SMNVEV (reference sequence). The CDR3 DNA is TGTGCCAGCAGTCACGGACAGGGAAGGAATCTTCGTGGCTACACCTTC. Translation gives CASSHGQGRNLRGYTF.

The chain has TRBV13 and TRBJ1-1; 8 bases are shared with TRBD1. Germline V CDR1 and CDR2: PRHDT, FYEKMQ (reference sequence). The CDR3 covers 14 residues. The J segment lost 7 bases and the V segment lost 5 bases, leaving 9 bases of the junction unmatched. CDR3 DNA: TGTGCCAGCAGCCGTACGGGACAGGCGAATGAAGCTTTCTTT. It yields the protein CASSRTGQANEAFF.

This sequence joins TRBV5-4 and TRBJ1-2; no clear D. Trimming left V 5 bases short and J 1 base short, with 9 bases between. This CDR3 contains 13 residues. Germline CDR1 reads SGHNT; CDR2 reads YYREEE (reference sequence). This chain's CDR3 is CASRSAGNYGYTF. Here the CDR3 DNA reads TGTGCCAGCAGATCCGCGGGTAACTATGGCTACACCTTC.

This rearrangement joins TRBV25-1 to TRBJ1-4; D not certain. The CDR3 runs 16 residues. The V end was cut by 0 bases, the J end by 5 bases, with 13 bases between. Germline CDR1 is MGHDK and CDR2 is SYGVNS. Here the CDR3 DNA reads TGTGCCAGCAGTGAATATAACCCAGGCCCCAATGAAAAACTGTTTTTT. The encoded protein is CASSEYNPGPNEKLFF. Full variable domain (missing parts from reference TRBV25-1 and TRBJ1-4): EADIYQTPRYLVIGTGKKITLECSQTMGHDKMYWYQQDPGMELHLIHYSYGVNSTEKGDLSSESTVSRIRTEHFPLTLESARPSHTSQYLCASSEYNPGPNEKLFFGSGTQLSVL.

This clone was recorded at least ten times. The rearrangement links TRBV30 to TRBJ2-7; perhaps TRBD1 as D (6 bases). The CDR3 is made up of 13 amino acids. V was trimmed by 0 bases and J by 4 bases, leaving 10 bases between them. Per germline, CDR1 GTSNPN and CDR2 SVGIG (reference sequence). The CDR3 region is CAWSVNRAYEQYF. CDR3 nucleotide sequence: TGTGCCTGGAGTGTAAACAGGGCGTACGAGCAGTACTTC.

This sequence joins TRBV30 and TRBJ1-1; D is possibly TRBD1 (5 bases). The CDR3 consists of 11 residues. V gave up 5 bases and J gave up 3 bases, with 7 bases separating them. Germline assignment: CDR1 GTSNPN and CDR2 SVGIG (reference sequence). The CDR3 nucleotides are TGTGCCTGGCAGGGTTACACTGAAGCTTTCTTT. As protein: CAWQGYTEAFF.

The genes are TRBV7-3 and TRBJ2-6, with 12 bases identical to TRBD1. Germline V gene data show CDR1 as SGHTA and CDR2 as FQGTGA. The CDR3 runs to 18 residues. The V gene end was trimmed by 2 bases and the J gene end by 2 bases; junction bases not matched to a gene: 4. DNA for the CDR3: TGTGCCAGCAGCTTAGGGGACAGGGGGCTACCTGGGGCCAACGTCCTGACTTTC. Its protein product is CASSLGDRGLPGANVLTF.

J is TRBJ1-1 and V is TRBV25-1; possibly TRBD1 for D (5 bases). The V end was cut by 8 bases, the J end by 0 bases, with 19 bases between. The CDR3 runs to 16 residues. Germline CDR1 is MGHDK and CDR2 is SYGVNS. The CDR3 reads CASLPAIGHMNTEAFF. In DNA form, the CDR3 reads TGTGCCAGCCTACCAGCGATCGGACACATGAACACTGAAGCTTTCTTT.

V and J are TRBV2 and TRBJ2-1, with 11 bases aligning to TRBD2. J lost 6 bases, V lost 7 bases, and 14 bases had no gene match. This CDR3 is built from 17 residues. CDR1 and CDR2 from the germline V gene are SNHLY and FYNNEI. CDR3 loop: CASTPSALAGGLNEQFF. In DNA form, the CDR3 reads TGTGCCAGCACCCCCAGTGCCCTAGCGGGGGGTCTCAATGAGCAGTTCTTC.

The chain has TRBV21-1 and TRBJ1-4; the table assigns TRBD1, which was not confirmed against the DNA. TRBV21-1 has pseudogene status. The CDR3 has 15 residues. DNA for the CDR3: TGTGCCAGCAGTAGGGGAAGTGCCACTAATGAAAAACTGTTTTTT. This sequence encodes CASSRGSATNEKLFF.

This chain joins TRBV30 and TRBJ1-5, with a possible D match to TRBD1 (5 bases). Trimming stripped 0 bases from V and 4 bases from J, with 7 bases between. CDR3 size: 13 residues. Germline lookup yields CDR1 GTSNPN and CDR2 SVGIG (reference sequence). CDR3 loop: CAWSVQVNQPQHF. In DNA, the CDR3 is TGTGCCTGGAGTGTACAGGTTAATCAGCCCCAGCATTTT.